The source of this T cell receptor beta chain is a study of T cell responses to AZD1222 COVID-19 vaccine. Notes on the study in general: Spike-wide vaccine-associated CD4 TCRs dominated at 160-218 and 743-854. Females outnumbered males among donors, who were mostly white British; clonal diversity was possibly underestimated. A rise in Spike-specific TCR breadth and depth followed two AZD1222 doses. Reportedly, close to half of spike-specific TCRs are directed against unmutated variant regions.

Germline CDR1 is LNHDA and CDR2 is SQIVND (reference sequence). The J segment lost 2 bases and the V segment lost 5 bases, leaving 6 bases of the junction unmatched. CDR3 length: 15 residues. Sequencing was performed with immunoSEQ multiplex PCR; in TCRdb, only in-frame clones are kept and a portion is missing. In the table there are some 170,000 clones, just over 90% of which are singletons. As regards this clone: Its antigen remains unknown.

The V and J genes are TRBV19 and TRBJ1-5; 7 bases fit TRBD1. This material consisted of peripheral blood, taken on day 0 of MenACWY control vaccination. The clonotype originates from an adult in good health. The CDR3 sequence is CASSSTGVGNQPQHF. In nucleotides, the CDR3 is TGTGCCAGTAGTTCAACAGGGGTGGGCAATCAGCCCCAGCATTTT. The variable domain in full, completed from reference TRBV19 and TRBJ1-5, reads DGGITQSPKYLFRKEGQNVTLSCEQNLNHDAMYWYRQDPGQGLRLIYYSQIVNDFQKGDIAEGYSVSREKKESFPLTVTSAQKNPTAFYLCASSSTGVGNQPQHFGDGTRLSIL.